This T cell receptor beta chain comes out of a study of CD8+CD57+ T cells in acquired aplastic anemia. In the study overall: Roughly 3.1 ug was the average amount of DNA from sorted CD4+ and CD8+ cells.

The TCR beta profiling, which covered VDJ combination and CDR3 sequence, was carried out using genomic DNA as the template. MiXCR was run by TCRdb on the reads, yielding one entry per CDR3 protein. Of some 170,000 distinct CDR3 sequences in the sample, 50% to 65% were seen once. V lost 4 bases, J lost 1 base, and 17 bases lay in between. Germline-derived CDR1 and CDR2 are MNHNS and SASEGT. The CDR3 has 17 residues. Sequenced patients had shown CD8+CD57+ cell expansion by flow cytometry. This clonotype was recorded a few times. Specimen: sorted CD4+, CD8+, or CD8+CD57+ T cells (not recorded which) from PBMCs. The chain recombines TRBV6-1 with TRBJ1-3; D possibly corresponds to TRBD1 (5 bases). The receptor was derived from a human donor with aplastic anemia. The CDR3 nucleotides are TGTGCCAGCAGTGCCCGGGACTCCCCGGGGTCTGGAAACACCATATATTTT. This translates into CASSARDSPGSGNTIYF.